The present entry profiles one T cell receptor beta chain with its context. The CDR3 spans 13 residues. Germline lookup yields CDR1 SEHNR and CDR2 FQNEAQ (reference sequence). Trimming pared 3 bases from V and 2 bases from J, leaving 8 bases between. The record originates from a study of blood T cell repertoires in COVID-19. Per the original data handling: Reference gene primer amplification gave estimated nucleated cell counts. The repertoire was sequenced with immunoSEQ multiplex PCR; TCRdb's copy has only in-frame clones and lacks some. V, J and clone size were drawn from that table, and D and trimming were deduced from the DNA. The table has under 250,000 clones, about 89% seen once.

This receptor was taken from a man aged 55 to 70 who had recovered from COVID-19. The chain is built from TRBV7-9 and TRBJ2-7; tentatively, D is TRBD1 (6 bases). Sequenced: peripheral blood. The DNA of the CDR3 is TGTGCCAGCAGCTTGACAGGACCCTACGAGCAGTACTTC. It specifies CASSLTGPYEQYF.